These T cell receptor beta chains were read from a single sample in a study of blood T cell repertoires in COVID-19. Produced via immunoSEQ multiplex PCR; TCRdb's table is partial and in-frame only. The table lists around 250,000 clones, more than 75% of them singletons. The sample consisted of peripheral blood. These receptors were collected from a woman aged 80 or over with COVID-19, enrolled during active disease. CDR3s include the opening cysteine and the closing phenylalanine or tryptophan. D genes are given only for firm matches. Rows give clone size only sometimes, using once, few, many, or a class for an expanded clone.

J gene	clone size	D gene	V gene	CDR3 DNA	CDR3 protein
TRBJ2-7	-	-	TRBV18	TGTGCCAGCTCTACCTCGTTTGGGGGACTCTACGAGCAGTACTTC	CASSTSFGGLYEQYF
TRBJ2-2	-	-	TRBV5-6	TGTGCCAGCAGCTTGGCCCTGGAGCTGTTTTTT	CASSLALELFF
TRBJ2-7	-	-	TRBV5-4	TGTGCCAGCACCCTGGACAGAGTCTACGAGCAGTACTTC	CASTLDRVYEQYF
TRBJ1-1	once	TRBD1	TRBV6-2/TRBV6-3	TGTGCCAGCAGTAGTCGGGACAGCACTGAAGCTTTCTTT	CASSSRDSTEAFF
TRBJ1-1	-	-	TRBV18	TGTGCCAGCTCACCATCCGGGAGGGGGACTGAAGCTTTCTTT	CASSPSGRGTEAFF
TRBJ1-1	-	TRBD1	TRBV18	TGTGCCAGCTCACAGACAGGGGGGAGCACTGAAGCTTTCTTT	CASSQTGGSTEAFF
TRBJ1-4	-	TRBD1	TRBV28	TGTGCCAGCAGTTGGACAGGGGGCGATTTGGGAAGGCTGTTTTTT	CASSWTGGDLGRLFF
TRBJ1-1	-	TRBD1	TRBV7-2	TGTGCCAGCAGCTTTCTAGGGGGCAGGAACACTGAAGCTTTCTTT	CASSFLGGRNTEAFF
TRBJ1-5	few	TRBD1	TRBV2	TGTGCCAGCAGCGACAGGGGAGAGCCAGGTCAGCCCCAGCATTTT	CASSDRGEPGQPQHF
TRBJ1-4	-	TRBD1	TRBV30	TGTGCCTGGAACCGACAGGGCACTAATGAAAAACTGTTTTTT	CAWNRQGTNEKLFF
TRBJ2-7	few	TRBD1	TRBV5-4	TGTGCCAGCAGTGCCGGGACAGGGGGCTCCTACGAGCAGTACTTC	CASSAGTGGSYEQYF
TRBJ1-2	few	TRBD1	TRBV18	TGTGCCAGCTCACCACCTCAACCAACAGGGGTTGGCTACACCTTC	CASSPPQPTGVGYTF
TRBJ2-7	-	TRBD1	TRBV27	TGTGCCAGCACCCCGGGACAGGGGGCTTACGAGCAGTACTTC	CASTPGQGAYEQYF
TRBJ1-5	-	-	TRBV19	TGTGCCAGTAGTGGAGGTCAGCCCCAGCATTTT	CASSGGQPQHF
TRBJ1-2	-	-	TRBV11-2	TGTGCCAGCAGCTCCCTGCGGGCGTTTGGCTACACCTTC	CASSSLRAFGYTF
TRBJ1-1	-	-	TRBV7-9	TGTGCCAGCAGCCCGGACAGACAGAACACTGAAGCTTTCTTT	CASSPDRQNTEAFF
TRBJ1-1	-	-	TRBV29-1	TGCAGCGTTGCCCAGACAGCTATGAACACTGAAGCTTTCTTT	CSVAQTAMNTEAFF
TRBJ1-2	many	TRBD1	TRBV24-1	TGTGCCACCAGTGACAAGGTGACAGGGGGCGATGGCTACACCTTC	CATSDKVTGGDGYTF
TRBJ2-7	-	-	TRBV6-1	TGTGCCAGCAGTCTCCCCGGAGGGACCCGCTACGAGCAGTACTTC	CASSLPGGTRYEQYF
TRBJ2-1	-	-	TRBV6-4	TGTGCCAGCAGGGACCGGGACTCCAATGAGCAGTTCTTC	CASRDRDSNEQFF
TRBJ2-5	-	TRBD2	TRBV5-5	TGTGCCAGCAGCTTGGATGGGACTAGCCAAGAGACCCAGTACTTC	CASSLDGTSQETQYF
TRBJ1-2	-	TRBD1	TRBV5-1	TGCGCCAGCAGCGTCGGACAGGAAGTTGATGGCTACACCTTC	CASSVGQEVDGYTF
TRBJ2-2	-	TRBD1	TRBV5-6	TGTGCCAGCTCAAGGCGGACCACAGGGGACACCGGGGAGCTGTTTTTT	CASSRRTTGDTGELFF
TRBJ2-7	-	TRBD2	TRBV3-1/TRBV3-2	TGTGCCAGCAGCCAAGATCGCGGACTAGCGGGGGGGGCCGCCTACGAGCAGTACTTC	CASSQDRGLAGGAAYEQYF
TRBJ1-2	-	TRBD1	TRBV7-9	TGTGCCAGCAGCCCCTACGATAGGGACAGCTATGGCTACACCTTC	CASSPYDRDSYGYTF
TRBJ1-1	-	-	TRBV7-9	TGTGCCCTCCCAGGGCGGTTATACACTGAAGCTTTCTTT	CALPGRLYTEAFF
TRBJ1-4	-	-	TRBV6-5	TGTGCCAGCAGTCCTCCGGACACGAGACTGTTTTTT	CASSPPDTRLFF
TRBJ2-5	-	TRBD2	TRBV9	TGTGCCAGCAGCTTAAGACTAGCGGGGGCCCAAGAGACCCAGTACTTC	CASSLRLAGAQETQYF
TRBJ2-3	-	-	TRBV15	TGTGCCACCAGCAGGGACTACGTATCAGATACGCAGTATTTT	CATSRDYVSDTQYF
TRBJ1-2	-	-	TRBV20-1	TGCAGTGCTAGAGAGTCCGGTGGCTACACCTTC	CSARESGGYTF
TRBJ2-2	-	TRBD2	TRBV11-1	TGTGCCAGCAGCAAGGGACTAGCCTTCGGGGAGCTGTTTTTT	CASSKGLAFGELFF
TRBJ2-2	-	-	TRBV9	TGTGCCAGCAGCCATACTACAGACAGTAACACCGGGGAGCTGTTTTTT	CASSHTTDSNTGELFF
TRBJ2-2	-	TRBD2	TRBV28	TGTGCCAGCAGTTTGCGGGGGTTTACCGGGGAGCTGTTTTTT	CASSLRGFTGELFF
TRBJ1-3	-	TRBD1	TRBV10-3	TGTGCCACCGAGGGACAGTCCTTGGGAAACACCATATATTTT	CATEGQSLGNTIYF
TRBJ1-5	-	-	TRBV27	TGTGCCAGCAGTCTAGCCAGGGGCACGGGCAATCAGCCCCAGCATTTT	CASSLARGTGNQPQHF
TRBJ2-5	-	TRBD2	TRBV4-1	TGCGCCAGCAGCCAAACCGGGACTAGCGGAAAAGAGACCCAGTACTTC	CASSQTGTSGKETQYF
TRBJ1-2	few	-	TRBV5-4	TGTGCCAGCAGCTTGGCAGGGCGAGCTAACTATGGCTACACCTTC	CASSLAGRANYGYTF
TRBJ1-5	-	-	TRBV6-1	TGTGCCAGCAGTGAACTTGGCAATCAGCCCCAGCATTTT	CASSELGNQPQHF
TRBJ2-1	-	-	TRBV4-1	TGCGCCAGCAGCCAAGATTGGTTGATCCCGAGTGAGCAGTTCTTC	CASSQDWLIPSEQFF
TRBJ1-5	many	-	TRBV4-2	TGTGCCAGCAGCCAGCGTAGAAGAGGACAGCCCCAGCATTTT	CASSQRRRGQPQHF
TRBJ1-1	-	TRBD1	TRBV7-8	TGTGCCAGCAGCTTACGGGACAGCCACACTGAAGCTTTCTTT	CASSLRDSHTEAFF